This entry describes one T cell receptor beta chain. Its antigen is not identified. This sample was included in a study of naive and memory T cell subsets. Study results and limitations: TCR counts from RNA may reflect activation-linked expression changes. There was no ground truth to check naive and memory subset results. Naive repertoires, especially CD8, held a few larger clonotypes, possibly memory cells re-expressing CD45RA. Diversity fell and Gini index rose from naive through CM, EM, EMRA.

Both TRBC1 and TRBC2 were covered by a beta constant-region primer of two equimolar oligonucleotides. Nested alpha and beta constant-region primers with the SP2 primer drove four PCR rounds on ligated cDNA. TCRdb analysed the UMI-ligation and nested PCR reads with MiXCR anew, one entry per CDR3 protein. The sample shows more than 120,000 distinct CDR3 sequences, approximately 21% of them seen only once. This sequence originates from a human donor in good health. Sequencing was carried out using naive CD8+ T cells from blood.

CDR3 loop: CASSPARTVNEQYF. The DNA for the CDR3 is TGTGCCAGCAGTCCCGCCCGGACAGTAAACGAGCAGTACTTC. This chain joins TRBV27 and TRBJ2-7, with D tentatively TRBD1 (6 bases). This CDR3 has 14 residues. V lost 5 bases to trimming and J lost 5 bases, with 16 bases between them. Germline V gives CDR1 MNHEY, CDR2 SMNVEV (reference sequence).